These 5 T cell receptor beta chains originate from one sample sequenced in a study of radiation and T cells in renal cell carcinoma. This table comes from immunoSEQ multiplex PCR, and its TCRdb copy is limited to in-frame clones, with some not included. The table lists around 100,000 clones, roughly 82% of them singletons. This sample's time point: blood 4 weeks post-SBRT, at nephrectomy. Stated treatment: 15 Gy SBRT to primary tumor, nephrectomy 4 weeks later. The sample here was blood, taken from a patient whose treatment included radiotherapy and nephrectomy. All receptors come from a man aged 55 to 69 with renal cell carcinoma.

DNA of the CDR3: TGCGCCAGCAGCAGTACTAGCGGGAGGGCCAACGGGGAGCTGTTTTTT. Its protein product is CASSSTSGRANGELFF. The V and J genes are TRBV5-1 and TRBJ2-2, with TRBD2 matching over 13 bases. The germline CDR1 and CDR2 sequences are SGHRS and YFSETQ. The CDR3 is 16 amino acids. The junction had 7 bases not matched to a gene; V was cut back by 4 bases and J by 7 bases.

The chain links TRBV19 to TRBJ1-1; D ambiguous. Germline assignment: CDR1 LNHDA and CDR2 SQIVND (reference sequence). Trimming stripped 6 bases from V and 8 bases from J, with 16 bases between. This CDR3 region has 13 residues. For the CDR3, the DNA is TGTGCCAGTAGAGAACCCAAGCTAAGAGAAGCTTTCTTT. It is translated as CASREPKLREAFF.

The V and J genes are TRBV6-1 and TRBJ2-2, with TRBD2 identical over 12 bases. Germline CDR1 is MNHNS and CDR2 is SASEGT. The trim removed 8 bases at V and 7 bases at J, leaving 8 bases unmatched. This CDR3 is built from 15 residues. The CDR3 here is CASRMTSGSDGELFF. The DNA of the CDR3 is TGTGCCAGCCGGATGACTAGCGGGAGCGACGGGGAGCTGTTTTTT.

The chain has TRBV9 and TRBJ1-1, with TRBD1 matching 9 bases. The germline V gene has CDR1 SGDLS and CDR2 YYNGEE. V lost 4 bases to trimming and J lost 4 bases; unmatched junction nucleotides: 8. This CDR3 comprises 15 residues. Written as DNA, the CDR3 is TGTGCCAGCAGCCCCCACCTGACAGGGGGCACTGAAGCTTTCTTT. It encodes CASSPHLTGGTEAFF.

The chain combines TRBV19 with TRBJ2-5, with 11 bases fitting TRBD2. Looked up from germline, CDR1 is LNHDA and CDR2 is SQIVND (reference sequence). This CDR3 is built from 16 residues. J was trimmed by 4 bases and V by 5 bases; bases with no gene match: 9. CDR3 coding DNA: TGTGCCAGTAGTGGGTATAGCGGGAGGGCCGGAGAGACCCAGTACTTC. This sequence encodes CASSGYSGRAGETQYF.